These T cell receptor beta chains were read from a single sample in a study of blood T cell repertoires in COVID-19. Measured with immunoSEQ multiplex PCR; TCRdb has only the in-frame clones, and not every one. The repertoire consists of 35,000 or so clones, with about 90% occurring once and the leading ten covering 9% to 13%. The sequencing input was peripheral blood. All receptors derive from a man aged 65-85 years with acute or convalescent COVID-19. CDR3s include the opening cysteine and the closing phenylalanine or tryptophan. D genes are given only for firm matches. Only some rows state a clone size, as once, few, many or a class for expanded clones.

abundance,j_gene,d_gene,v_gene,CDR3nt,CDR3aa
.,TRBJ2-6,TRBD1,TRBV5-6,TGTGCCAGCAGCTTCGGACAGGCTGGGGCCAACGTCCTGACTTTC,CASSFGQAGANVLTF
.,TRBJ2-2,TRBD2,TRBV19,TGTGCCAGCCGCACTACGACTAGCTCGGGGGACACCGGGGAGCTGTTTTTT,CASRTTTSSGDTGELFF
.,TRBJ1-4,TRBD1,TRBV12-5,TGTGCTAGTGGGTTGGGACAGGGCGATGAAAAACTGTTTTTT,CASGLGQGDEKLFF
.,TRBJ1-1,TRBD1,TRBV5-1,TGCGCCAGCAGCTTACAGGGGGCAGGCACTGAAGCTTTCTTT,CASSLQGAGTEAFF
.,TRBJ2-7,TRBD1,TRBV2,TGTGCCAGCAGCCTCCCCAGGACAGGGTTCTACGAGCAGTACTTC,CASSLPRTGFYEQYF
.,TRBJ1-2,.,TRBV6-6,TGTGCCAGCAGTGGTGACAGCTCTAACTATGGCTACACCTTC,CASSGDSSNYGYTF
.,TRBJ1-2,TRBD1,TRBV28,TGTGCCAGCAGTTTGGGGACAGTTCATGGCTACACCTTC,CASSLGTVHGYTF
.,TRBJ2-7,TRBD1,TRBV28,TGTGCCAGCCGAGGTCTTGGACAGGGGGCTGGCGAGCAGTACTTC,CASRGLGQGAGEQYF
.,TRBJ2-5,.,TRBV2,TGTGCCAGCAGTGAGTCGGTCCAAGAGACCCAGTACTTC,CASSESVQETQYF
.,TRBJ2-2,.,TRBV7-3,TGTGCCAGCAGCCAAATGGGCTCGAGCGGGGAGCTGTTTTTT,CASSQMGSSGELFF
once,TRBJ1-5,.,TRBV19,TGTGCCAGTAGTAACCCCCGGGCAGGCACTATTTTAGCGGGCAATCAGCCCCAGCATTTT,CASSNPRAGTILAGNQPQHF
.,TRBJ2-5,.,TRBV3-1/TRBV3-2,TGTGCCAGCAGCCAAGATGAGGGTCAGGGGTCGGGGACCCAGTACTTC,CASSQDEGQGSGTQYF
.,TRBJ1-2,.,TRBV7-9,TGTGCCATCGAGAAGGGAGGGACAAACTATAACTATGGCTACACCTTC,CAIEKGGTNYNYGYTF
.,TRBJ2-3,.,TRBV11-2,TGTGCCAGCAGCTTAGGAGGTTCGGCAGATACGCAGTATTTT,CASSLGGSADTQYF
.,TRBJ1-1,.,TRBV6-6,TGTGCCAGCAGTTACGGGGGGGACACTGAAGCTTTCTTT,CASSYGGDTEAFF
.,TRBJ2-7,.,TRBV5-1,TGCGCCAGCAGCACACGACAACCTTACGAGCAGTACTTC,CASSTRQPYEQYF
.,TRBJ2-1,.,TRBV5-1,TGCGCCAGCAGCTTGGACCCACGACAGGAGCAGTTCTTC,CASSLDPRQEQFF
.,TRBJ2-7,.,TRBV19,TGTGCCAGTAGTATGCGAGGAGCCACCTACGAGCAGTACTTC,CASSMRGATYEQYF
.,TRBJ2-3,TRBD2,TRBV19,TGTGCCAGTAGTAAAGGACTAGCGGGAGTCCCAGATACGCAGTATTTT,CASSKGLAGVPDTQYF
.,TRBJ2-3,TRBD2,TRBV14,TGTGCCAGCAGTCGGCTGACTAGCGGGAGCACAGATACGCAGTATTTT,CASSRLTSGSTDTQYF
.,TRBJ2-3,TRBD2,TRBV19,TGTGCCAGTAAGGGACTAGCCAGCACAGATACGCAGTATTTT,CASKGLASTDTQYF
.,TRBJ1-2,TRBD1,TRBV5-4,TGTGCCAGCAGCTTGAACAGGGGCGGGTATGGCTACACCTTC,CASSLNRGGYGYTF
once,TRBJ2-7,.,TRBV29-1,TGCAGCGTTGCCGGACAGCTCTCCTACGAGCAGTACTTC,CSVAGQLSYEQYF
once,TRBJ2-7,.,TRBV3-1/TRBV3-2,TGTGCCAGCAGCCAAGAGGGAGGCGAGCAGTACTTC,CASSQEGGEQYF
.,TRBJ2-3,TRBD1,TRBV11-3,TGTGCCAGCAGCGCTCGGGACAGGGGCACAGATACGCAGTATTTT,CASSARDRGTDTQYF
.,TRBJ1-2,.,TRBV7-6,TGTGCCAGCAGCGCGGGACTGGATTATGGCTACACCTTC,CASSAGLDYGYTF
few,TRBJ2-7,.,TRBV29-1,TGCAGCGTTGAAGAGAGGGCTACCTACGAGCAGTACTTC,CSVEERATYEQYF
.,TRBJ1-2,.,TRBV19,TGTGCCAGTAGTTCGGGACTAAACTATGGCTACACCTTC,CASSSGLNYGYTF
.,TRBJ1-2,TRBD1,TRBV6-6,TGTGCCAGCAGTATAACACAGGGGAGGTCCGGCTATGGCTACACCTTC,CASSITQGRSGYGYTF
.,TRBJ1-6,.,TRBV7-3,TGTGCCAGCAGCTTAAAGGGCCAGGGGAGTAATTCACCCCTCCACTTT,CASSLKGQGSNSPLHF
.,TRBJ1-1,TRBD1,TRBV27,TGTGCCAGCAGTAAGACAGGGGGCATTAACACTGAAGCTTTCTTT,CASSKTGGINTEAFF
medium-sized,TRBJ2-7,TRBD1,TRBV7-2,TGTGCCAGCAGAACGGGACAGCCATCCTACGAGCAGTACTTC,CASRTGQPSYEQYF
.,TRBJ2-7,.,TRBV7-3,TGTGCCAGCAGCTTTTCGTCAGACTCGCTGGAGCAGTACTTC,CASSFSSDSLEQYF
.,TRBJ1-4,.,TRBV5-5,TGTGCCAGCAGCTTCGTGTATCCCGCAACTAATGAAAAACTGTTTTTT,CASSFVYPATNEKLFF
.,TRBJ1-1,.,TRBV4-1,TGCGCCAGCAGCCAAGATCTAAGGGGCGCGAAGAACACTGAAGCTTTCTTT,CASSQDLRGAKNTEAFF
.,TRBJ2-1,TRBD1,TRBV24-1,TGTGCCACCAGTGAACCGGGACAGGACAGGAATGAGCAGTTCTTC,CATSEPGQDRNEQFF
.,TRBJ1-2,TRBD1,TRBV27,TGTGCCAGCAGTTCCAACAGGGGATGGGGCTATGGCTACACCTTC,CASSSNRGWGYGYTF
.,TRBJ2-5,TRBD1,TRBV19,TGTGCCAGTAGCCCGAGACAGGGGGCGGCTCAAGAGACCCAGTACTTC,CASSPRQGAAQETQYF